These 30 T cell receptor beta chains were all obtained from the same sample, sequenced in a study of cytomegalovirus exposure and HLA in healthy donors listed by TCRdb under 2017. The library was prepared using the immunoSEQ multiplex PCR assay. A mixture of 60 forward primers for TCR Vbeta segments and 13 reverse primers for TCR Jbeta segments was used in the multiplex PCR. TCRdb provides this immuneACCESS table in a form limited to in-frame rearrangements. Some clones are lacking; in checked studies, under half of them reflect an unresolved V gene, and why the rest are absent is not known. The sample table lists about 140,000 clones, roughly 76% of them with a count of one. The top ten clones comprise more than 3% of the sample. Sequenced material: PBMCs. The receptors were sampled from a man between 18 and 35 years old in good health and CMV-seronegative.

The chain links TRBV19 to TRBJ1-2; TRBD1 agrees at 9 bases. Germline trimming cut 7 bases from V and 5 bases from J; bases unmatched to any gene: 8. CDR1 LNHDA and CDR2 SQIVND come from the germline V gene (reference sequence). This CDR3 spans 14 amino acids. CDR3 sequence: CASKTWTGVYGYTF. CDR3 nucleotide sequence: TGTGCCAGTAAAACCTGGACAGGGGTTTATGGCTACACCTTC.

The V call is TRBV28, the J call TRBJ2-1; 10 nucleotides line up with TRBD1. V trimming: 4 bases; J trimming: 6 bases; junction bases outside the gene matches: 18. This CDR3 has 19 amino acids. Germline-derived CDR1 and CDR2 are MDHEN and SYDVKM. CDR3 loop: CASSSQYRWDRGVVNEQFF. The CDR3 coding sequence is TGTGCCAGCAGTTCACAATACCGCTGGGACAGGGGCGTCGTCAATGAGCAGTTCTTC.

Only a few counts were recorded for this clone. The J gene is TRBJ2-7, the V gene TRBV30; TRBD2 matches 16 bases. This CDR3 has 21 residues. Germline V gene data show CDR1 as GTSNPN and CDR2 as SVGIG (reference sequence). Germline trimming cut 0 bases from V and 5 bases from J; bases unmatched to any gene: 19. This chain's CDR3 is CAWSVPGTSGRAVLVVHEQYF. The DNA of the CDR3 is TGTGCCTGGAGTGTCCCAGGGACTAGCGGGAGGGCCGTATTGGTGGTCCACGAGCAGTACTTC.

The chain combines TRBV30 with TRBJ1-6, with 9 bases aligning to TRBD1. The V gene's germline CDR1 is GTSNPN and CDR2 SVGIG (reference sequence). Trimming took 4 bases from V and 7 from J; bases not matched to a gene: 8. CDR3 length equals 15 residues. In DNA form, the CDR3 reads TGTGCCTGGAAATTCGACAGGGGGGGGAATTCACCCCTCCACTTT. This encodes CAWKFDRGGNSPLHF.

V and J are TRBV4-2 and TRBJ2-7; TRBD2 is a possible D gene (5 bases). Germline V gene data show CDR1 as LGHNA and CDR2 as YNFKEQ. The CDR3 length is 15 residues. Trimming shortened V by 4 bases and J by 1 base, and 14 bases separated the two germline ends. The CDR3 bases are TGTGCCAGCAGCCCCGTAGAGGCGGGTTCCTACGAGCAGTACTTC. It specifies CASSPVEAGSYEQYF.

The rearrangement links TRBV25-1 to TRBJ2-1; weak D call: TRBD1 (6 bases). CDR1 MGHDK and CDR2 SYGVNS come from the germline V gene. The CDR3 totals 14 residues. V dropped 4 bases and J dropped 5 bases, with 12 bases sitting between them. This CDR3 is CASSVQGWNNEQFF. The CDR3 bases are TGTGCCAGCAGTGTACAGGGTTGGAACAATGAGCAGTTCTTC.

CDR3 protein: CASSPDSSNIQYF. The CDR3 DNA reads as TGTGCCAGCTCACCAGACTCGAGCAACATTCAGTACTTC. The gene calls are TRBV18 and TRBJ2-4; D gene uncertain. The V gene's germline CDR1 is KGHSH and CDR2 LQKENI. CDR3 length: 13 residues. V was clipped by 2 bases and J by 7 bases, with 9 bases between them. Complete variable domain (other parts from reference TRBV18 and TRBJ2-4): NAGVMQNPRHLVRRRGQEARLRCSPMKGHSHVYWYRQLPEEGLKFMVYLQKENIIDESGMPKERFSAEFPKEGPSILRIQQVVRGDSAAYFCASSPDSSNIQYFGAGTRLSVL.

This clone was found once. The V gene is TRBV10-3, the J gene TRBJ2-5; 14 bases align to TRBD2. The CDR3 is made up of 17 amino acids. Germline-derived CDR1 and CDR2 are ENHRY and SYGVKD. V trimming: 0 bases; J trimming: 2 bases; junction bases outside the gene matches: 2. This CDR3 is CAISESRLAGGQETQYF. The CDR3, as DNA: TGTGCCATCAGTGAGTCGAGACTAGCGGGGGGGCAAGAGACCCAGTACTTC.

V gene TRBV5-4 combines with J gene TRBJ2-7, with TRBD1 matching 7 bases. V trimming: 2 bases; J trimming: 2 bases; junction bases outside the gene matches: 1. CDR3 length: 13 amino acids. Looked up from germline, CDR1 is SGHNT and CDR2 is YYREEE (reference sequence). As DNA, the CDR3 is TGTGCCAGCAGCTTCGGACAGGCCTACGAGCAGTACTTC. Protein product: CASSFGQAYEQYF.

V is TRBV28 and J is TRBJ1-5; D is perhaps TRBD1 (6 bases). The CDR3 is 15 amino acids. CDR1 and CDR2 (germline): MDHEN, SYDVKM. V was cut by 6 bases and J by 0 bases, with 12 bases left in between. The CDR3 region has the DNA TGTGCCAGCAGCAAGGGGGATTATAGCAATCAGCCCCAGCATTTT. Protein product: CASSKGDYSNQPQHF.

The V gene is TRBV7-9, the J gene TRBJ2-7; 10 nucleotides match TRBD2. J gave up 7 bases and V 5 bases, and 14 bases lay outside the gene matches. The CDR3 runs 16 residues. CDR1 is SEHNR and CDR2 is FQNEAQ in the germline V gene (reference sequence). CDR3 in amino acids: CASSHLRAGGPGEQYF. The CDR3 bases are TGTGCCAGCAGCCACCTCCGAGCGGGAGGGCCCGGAGAGCAGTACTTC.

The chain uses TRBV5-1 and TRBJ1-1; TRBD1 agrees at 8 bases. The CDR3 is made up of 15 amino acids. CDR1 is SGHRS, CDR2 YFSETQ, per germline. Trimming at V came to 4 bases and at J to 3 bases, leaving 8 bases not matched to a gene. The CDR3 region has the DNA TGCGCCAGCAGCCCCATGGACAGGGCGGACACTGAAGCTTTCTTT. It codes for CASSPMDRADTEAFF.

Worth noting for this clone: Other DNA sequences in the sample encode the same CDR3. The genes are TRBV7-3 and TRBJ2-6; 7 bases agree with TRBD1. CDR1 and CDR2 from the germline V gene are SGHTA and FQGTGA. The V segment lost 6 bases and the J segment 2 bases; nucleotides outside the gene matches: 4. The CDR3 runs 15 residues. CDR3 in DNA: TGTGCCAGCAGTTTGACAGGGACTGGGGCCAACGTCCTGACTTTC. Encoded protein: CASSLTGTGANVLTF.

This clone was seen only a few times. V is TRBV6-1 and J is TRBJ1-1, with a possible D match to TRBD1 (6 bases). CDR1 is MNHNS, CDR2 SASEGT, per germline. The V end was cut by 6 bases, the J end by 4 bases, with 18 bases between. The CDR3 extends over 15 amino acids. The CDR3 nucleotides read TGTGCCAGCAGACTAACAGGGACGGGGGGCACTGAAGCTTTCTTT. Translating gives CASRLTGTGGTEAFF.

The V call is TRBV19, the J call TRBJ2-5, with a tentative D call TRBD2 (5 bases). Trimming cost V 3 bases and J 6 bases, with 17 bases left between them. CDR3 size: 15 residues. CDR1 is LNHDA, CDR2 SQIVND, per germline (reference sequence). The CDR3 DNA sequence: TGTGCCAGTAGTATTGCGGGCCCAGGTGTTAAGACCCAGTACTTC. The encoded protein is CASSIAGPGVKTQYF.

The chain carries TRBV7-8 and TRBJ1-2; D gene ambiguous. CDR1 SGHVS and CDR2 FQNEAQ come from the germline V gene. Trimming took off 3 bases at V and 6 bases at J, with 17 bases between the two ends. The CDR3 consists of 15 residues. In DNA form, the CDR3 reads TGTGCCAGCAGCTTTACGAGGGTCCCTTCGCATGGCTACACCTTC. Protein product: CASSFTRVPSHGYTF.

The V gene is TRBV5-8, the J gene TRBJ2-3; TRBD1 might be the D (5 bases). The germline gives CDR1 SGHTS, CDR2 YDEGEE. V shed 0 bases and J shed 2 bases, with 10 bases lying between them. This CDR3 is built from 15 residues. The CDR3 DNA sequence: TGTGCCAGCAGCTTGGTCAGGGCTTTCACAGATACGCAGTATTTT. Its translation is CASSLVRAFTDTQYF.

The V call is TRBV4-1, the J call TRBJ2-5; D is possibly TRBD1 (5 bases). The J call may not be correct, given that the DNA end is closer to TRBJ2-7. Germline loops: CDR1 MGHRA, CDR2 YSYEKL. CDR3 size: 18 residues. CDR3: CASSQDRIIGRVSYEQYF. The DNA of the CDR3 is TGCGCCAGCAGCCAAGATAGGATTATTGGCAGGGTGAGCTACGAGCAGTACTTC.

This clone was counted only a few times. The chain carries TRBV15 and TRBJ2-1, with D hard to call. This CDR3 spans 13 amino acids. Germline V gene sequence: CDR1 LNHNV, CDR2 YYDKDF (reference sequence). Between the trimmed V and J ends, which lost 1 base and 4 bases, there was a span of 5 bases. CDR3 in amino acids: CATSRGTYNEQFF. The CDR3 DNA reads TGTGCCACCAGCAGAGGAACTTACAATGAGCAGTTCTTC.

This chain uses TRBV28 with TRBJ2-2; 8 positions match TRBD2. CDR1 and CDR2 (germline): MDHEN, SYDVKM. The V gene end was trimmed by 8 bases and the J gene end by 2 bases; junction bases not matched to a gene: 7. The CDR3 runs 15 residues. The CDR3, as DNA: TGTGCCAGCCTCCATAGCGGGAAAAACACCGGGGAGCTGTTTTTT. It translates to CASLHSGKNTGELFF.

The rearrangement links TRBV10-1 to TRBJ2-5; 9 nucleotides match TRBD1. The J call may not be correct, given that the DNA end is closer to TRBJ2-7. The CDR3 consists of 13 residues. Germline V gene lookup returns CDR1 WNHNN and CDR2 SYGVQD (reference sequence). CDR3 in DNA: TGCGCCAGCAGTGGGACAGGGGTCCACGAGCAGTACTTC. This codes for CASSGTGVHEQYF.

The gene calls are TRBV19 and TRBJ1-5; a weak D match, TRBD1 (5 bases). V was cut by 0 bases and J by 0 bases, with 9 bases left in between. Germline values: CDR1 LNHDA, CDR2 SQIVND (reference sequence). The CDR3 is 16 amino acids. The CDR3 here is CASSIDRAYSNQPQHF. CDR3 nucleotide sequence: TGTGCCAGTAGTATAGACAGGGCATATAGCAATCAGCCCCAGCATTTT.

The V gene is TRBV7-3, the J gene TRBJ2-7; D might be TRBD2 (5 bases). CDR1 and CDR2 (germline): SGHTA, FQGTGA. The CDR3 extends over 14 amino acids. V was shortened by 5 bases and J by 5 bases, with 16 bases between the two germline ends. CDR3 coding DNA: TGTGCCAGCAGCCTAGGGAGCAATTCGCACGAGCAGTACTTC. Protein product: CASSLGSNSHEQYF.

The chain is built from TRBV6-1 and TRBJ1-1; tentative D call: TRBD1 (6 bases). CDR1 is MNHNS, CDR2 SASEGT, per germline. Trimming removed 8 bases from V and 1 base from J, with 11 bases in between. The CDR3 consists of 13 residues. CDR3 nucleotides: TGTGCCAGCGGACCCAGGGGGAACACTGAAGCTTTCTTT. This codes for CASGPRGNTEAFF.

The chain links TRBV29-1 to TRBJ1-2, with D tentatively TRBD1 (5 bases). CDR3 size: 12 residues. V was shortened by 7 bases and J by 4 bases, with 13 bases between the two germline ends. Germline V lookup: CDR1 SQVTM, CDR2 ANQGSEA. The CDR3 loop reads CSGKDGGYGYTF. The CDR3, as DNA: TGCAGCGGGAAAGACGGGGGCTATGGCTACACCTTC.

V usage is TRBV27 and J usage is TRBJ1-5; 8 nucleotides match TRBD1. With the DNA end fitting TRBJ2-3 better, the J assignment may be wrong. CDR1 is MNHEY and CDR2 is SMNVEV in the germline V gene (reference sequence). The CDR3 contains 16 residues. CDR3 sequence: CASSPRTGRREQPQYF. DNA for the CDR3: TGTGCCAGCAGTCCCCGGACAGGGCGGAGGGAACAGCCCCAGTATTTT.

The sample holds a few counts of this clone. This chain joins TRBV29-1 and TRBJ1-2; a possible D gene is TRBD1 (5 bases). The length of the CDR3 is 11 residues. Looked up from germline, CDR1 is SQVTM and CDR2 is ANQGSEA. The CDR3 spells CTSLGDYGYTF. The CDR3, as DNA: TGCACCTCGTTAGGGGACTATGGCTACACCTTC.

The chain couples TRBV6-5 to TRBJ2-7, with 7 bases matching TRBD1. Germline CDR1 reads MNHEY; CDR2 reads SVGAGI. CDR3 size: 13 residues. V lost 4 bases and J lost 1; bases outside the gene matches: 1. The CDR3, as DNA: TGTGCCAGCAGTTTGACAGGGTCCTACGAGCAGTACTTC. This encodes CASSLTGSYEQYF.

The chain uses TRBV5-4 and TRBJ1-5; the match to TRBD1 covers 9 bases. Germline V gene data show CDR1 as SGHNT and CDR2 as YYREEE (reference sequence). This CDR3 comprises 15 residues. V shed 4 bases and J 5 bases; nucleotides not matched to a gene: 7. CDR3 bases: TGTGCCAGCAGCCAAACAGGGGGCGGCGATCAGCCCCAGCATTTT. This sequence encodes CASSQTGGGDQPQHF.

This chain joins TRBV7-2 and TRBJ1-5; tentatively, D is TRBD1 (5 bases). Trimming took off 1 base at V and 1 base at J, with 11 bases between the two ends. Per the germline V gene, CDR1 is SGHTA and CDR2 is FQGNSA. The CDR3 totals 16 residues. CDR3 sequence: CASSLVRGTSNQPQHF. The CDR3 DNA sequence: TGTGCCAGCAGCTTAGTTCGGGGGACCAGCAATCAGCCCCAGCATTTT.